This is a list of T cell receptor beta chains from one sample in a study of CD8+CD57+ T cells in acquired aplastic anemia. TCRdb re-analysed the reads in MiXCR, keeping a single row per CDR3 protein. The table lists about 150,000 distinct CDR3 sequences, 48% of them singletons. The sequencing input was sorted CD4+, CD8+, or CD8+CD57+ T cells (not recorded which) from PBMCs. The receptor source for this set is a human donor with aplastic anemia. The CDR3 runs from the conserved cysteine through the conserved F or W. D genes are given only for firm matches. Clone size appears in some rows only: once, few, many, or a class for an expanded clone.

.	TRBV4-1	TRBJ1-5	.	CASSQDWLPDF	TGCGCCAGCAGCCAAGATTGGCTCCCGGATTTT
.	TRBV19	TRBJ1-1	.	CASRGTNTEAFF	TGTGCCAGTAGGGGAACGAACACTGAAGCTTTCTTT
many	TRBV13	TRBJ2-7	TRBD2	CASSQAVTSGYEQYF	TGTGCCAGCAGCCAAGCGGTAACTAGCGGATACGAGCAGTACTTC
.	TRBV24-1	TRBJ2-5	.	CATSDNKGTGLGGAQYF	TGTGCCACCAGTGACAATAAAGGAACAGGGCTAGGTGGGGCCCAGTACTTC
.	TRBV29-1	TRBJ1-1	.	CSVFRAHIEAFF	TGCAGCGTTTTTCGGGCGCACATTGAAGCTTTCTTT
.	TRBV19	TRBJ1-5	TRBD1	CASSMQGGNQPQHF	TGTGCCAGTAGTATGCAGGGGGGAAATCAGCCCCAGCATTTT
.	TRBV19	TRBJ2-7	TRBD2	CASSPRTSGYSYEQYF	TGTGCCAGTAGTCCCCGGACTAGCGGATACTCCTACGAGCAGTACTTC
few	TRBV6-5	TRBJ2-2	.	CASSYVGPENGELFF	TGTGCCAGCAGTTACGTCGGACCGGAGAACGGGGAGCTGTTTTTT
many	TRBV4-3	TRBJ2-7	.	CASSQGVRTHSYEQYF	TGCGCCAGCAGCCAAGGAGTGAGGACACACTCCTACGAGCAGTACTTC
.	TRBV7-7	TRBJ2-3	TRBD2	CASSLGLAGAPDTQYF	TGTGCTAGCAGCTTGGGACTAGCGGGAGCTCCAGATACGCAGTATTTT
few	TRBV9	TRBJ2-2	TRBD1	CASSVGPKSGTGRTGELFF	TGTGCCAGCAGCGTAGGGCCGAAATCCGGGACAGGGAGGACCGGGGAGCTGTTTTTT
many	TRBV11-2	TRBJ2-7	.	CASSAPGGDQPYEQYF	TGTGCCAGCAGCGCTCCGGGGGGCGATCAACCCTACGAGCAGTACTTC
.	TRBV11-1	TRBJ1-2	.	CASSLALSGSWYGYTF	TGTGCCAGCAGCTTAGCGTTGTCAGGGAGCTGGTATGGCTACACCTTC
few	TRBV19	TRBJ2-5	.	CASSILGREETQYF	TGTGCCAGTAGTATCTTGGGCAGGGAAGAGACCCAGTACTTC
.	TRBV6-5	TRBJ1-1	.	CASSSLGGLVTEAFF	TGTGCCAGCAGTTCCCTTGGGGGGCTGGTCACTGAAGCTTTCTTT
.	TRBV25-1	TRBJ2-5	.	CASAGAGKTQYF	TGTGCCAGCGCCGGGGCTGGTAAGACCCAGTACTTC
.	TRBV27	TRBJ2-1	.	CASGGFRLTVF	TGTGCCAGCGGAGGTTTCAGGCTCACGGTCTTC
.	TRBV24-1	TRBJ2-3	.	CATSEGAILTDTQYF	TGTGCCACCAGTGAAGGGGCGATACTCACAGATACGCAGTATTTT
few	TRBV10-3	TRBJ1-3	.	CAISASLSRGMAGNTIYF	TGTGCCATCAGTGCCTCTTTGTCGCGGGGGATGGCTGGAAACACCATATATTTT
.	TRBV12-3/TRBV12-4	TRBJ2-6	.	CASSLFSGANVLTF	TGTGCCAGCAGCCTATTTTCCGGGGCCAACGTCCTGACTTTC
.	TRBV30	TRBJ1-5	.	CAWGDSRNQPQHF	TGTGCCTGGGGCGACAGCCGCAATCAGCCCCAGCATTTT
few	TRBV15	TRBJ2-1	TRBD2	CATSREFAGAFF	TGTGCCACCAGCAGAGAGTTTGCGGGAGCCTTCTTC
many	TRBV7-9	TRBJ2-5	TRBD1	CASSSRQGEVETQYF	TGTGCCAGCAGCTCTCGACAGGGAGAGGTAGAGACCCAGTACTTC